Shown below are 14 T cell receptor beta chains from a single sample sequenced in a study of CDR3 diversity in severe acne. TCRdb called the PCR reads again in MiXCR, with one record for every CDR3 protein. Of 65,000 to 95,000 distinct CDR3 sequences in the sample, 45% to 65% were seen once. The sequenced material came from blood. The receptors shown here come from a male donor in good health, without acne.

CDR3: CASSYSKSTPGNTIYF. The DNA of the CDR3 is TGTGCCAGCAGTTACTCGAAATCTACGCCCGGAAACACCATATATTTT. The V gene is TRBV6-5, the J gene TRBJ1-3; D not certain. Germline assignment: CDR1 MNHEY and CDR2 SVGAGI. V lost 0 bases and J 4 bases, leaving 13 bases between the germline ends. The CDR3 is 16 residues long.

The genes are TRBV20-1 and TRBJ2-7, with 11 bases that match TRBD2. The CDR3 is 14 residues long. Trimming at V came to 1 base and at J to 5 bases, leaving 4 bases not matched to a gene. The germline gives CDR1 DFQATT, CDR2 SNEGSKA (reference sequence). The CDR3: CSARALAGAHEQYF. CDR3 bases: TGCAGTGCTAGAGCACTAGCGGGGGCCCACGAGCAGTACTTC.

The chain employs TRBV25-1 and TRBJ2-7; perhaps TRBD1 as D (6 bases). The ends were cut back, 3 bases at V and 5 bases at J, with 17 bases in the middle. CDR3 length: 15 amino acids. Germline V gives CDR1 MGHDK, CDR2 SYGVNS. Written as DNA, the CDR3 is TGTGCCAGCAGTGACACACCCCGGGACAAGAACGAGCAGTACTTC. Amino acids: CASSDTPRDKNEQYF.

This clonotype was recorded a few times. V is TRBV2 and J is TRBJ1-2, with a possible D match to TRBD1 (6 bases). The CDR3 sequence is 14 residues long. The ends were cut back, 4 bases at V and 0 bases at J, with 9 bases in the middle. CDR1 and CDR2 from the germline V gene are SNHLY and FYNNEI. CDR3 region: CASSGTVTNYGYTF. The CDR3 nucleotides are TGTGCCAGCAGTGGGACAGTAACTAACTATGGCTACACCTTC.

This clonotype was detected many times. CDR3 loop: CAIGTGTASYEQYF. In DNA form, the CDR3 reads TGTGCCATCGGTACCGGGACAGCTTCCTACGAGCAGTACTTC. V gene TRBV10-3 combines with J gene TRBJ2-7; 7 nucleotides match TRBD1. V shed 8 bases, J shed 1 base, and the junction held 8 bases outside the gene matches. The CDR3 is 14 amino acids. Germline lookup yields CDR1 ENHRY and CDR2 SYGVKD.

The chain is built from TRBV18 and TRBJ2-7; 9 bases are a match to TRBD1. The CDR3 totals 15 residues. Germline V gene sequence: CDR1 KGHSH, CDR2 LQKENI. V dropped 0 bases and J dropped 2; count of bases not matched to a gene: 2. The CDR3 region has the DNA TGTGCCAGCTCACCACCGGACAGGGGACCCTACGAGCAGTACTTC. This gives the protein CASSPPDRGPYEQYF.

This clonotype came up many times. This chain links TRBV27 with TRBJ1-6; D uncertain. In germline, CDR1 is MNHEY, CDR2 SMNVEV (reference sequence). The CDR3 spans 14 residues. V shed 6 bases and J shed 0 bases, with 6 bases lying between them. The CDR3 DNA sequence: TGTGCCAGCAGACCCGCCTCCTATAATTCACCCCTCCACTTT. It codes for CASRPASYNSPLHF.

The DNA of the CDR3 is TGTGCCAGCAGTGATCCGCCGGCACTAGCGGGAGTTTTGGGCGGGGAGCTGTTTTTT. It codes for CASSDPPALAGVLGGELFF. This chain joins TRBV6-1 and TRBJ2-2, with 11 positions matching TRBD2. The CDR3 loop spans 19 amino acids. Germline V gives CDR1 MNHNS, CDR2 SASEGT. The J segment lost 7 bases and the V segment lost 3 bases, leaving 16 bases of the junction unmatched.

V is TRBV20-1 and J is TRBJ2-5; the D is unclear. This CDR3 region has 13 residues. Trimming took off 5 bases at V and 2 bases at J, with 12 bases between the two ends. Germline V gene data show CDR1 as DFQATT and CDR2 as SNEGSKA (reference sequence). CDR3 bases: TGCAGTGCTTCGCCCGGTGCTCAAGAGACCCAGTACTTC. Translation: CSASPGAQETQYF.

The CDR3 reads CASSLEGLSEQYF. The CDR3 region has the DNA TGTGCCAGCAGCTTGGAGGGGTTGAGCGAGCAGTACTTC. The chain uses TRBV7-9 and TRBJ2-7; TRBD2 might be the D (6 bases). V shed 3 bases and J shed 6 bases, with 12 bases lying between them. Germline CDR1 and CDR2: SEHNR and FQNEAQ (reference sequence). The CDR3 is 13 amino acids.

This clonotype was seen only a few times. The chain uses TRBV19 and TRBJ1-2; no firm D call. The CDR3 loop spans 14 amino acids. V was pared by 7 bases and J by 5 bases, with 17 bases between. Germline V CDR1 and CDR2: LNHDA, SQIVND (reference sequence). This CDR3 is CASTTTGYGYGYTF. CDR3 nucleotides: TGTGCCAGTACTACCACGGGGTATGGATATGGCTACACCTTC. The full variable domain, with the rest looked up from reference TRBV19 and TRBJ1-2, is DGGITQSPKYLFRKEGQNVTLSCEQNLNHDAMYWYRQDPGQGLRLIYYSQIVNDFQKGDIAEGYSVSREKKESFPLTVTSAQKNPTAFYLCASTTTGYGYGYTFGSGTRLTVV.

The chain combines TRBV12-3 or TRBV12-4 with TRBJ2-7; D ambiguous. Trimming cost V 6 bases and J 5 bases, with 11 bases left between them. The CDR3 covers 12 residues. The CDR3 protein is CASRKELDEQYF. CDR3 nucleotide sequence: TGTGCCAGCAGAAAAGAGCTTGACGAGCAGTACTTC.

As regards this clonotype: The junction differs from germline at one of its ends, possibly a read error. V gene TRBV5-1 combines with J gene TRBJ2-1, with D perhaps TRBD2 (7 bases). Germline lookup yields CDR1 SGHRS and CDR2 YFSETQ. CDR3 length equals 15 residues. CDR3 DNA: TGCGCCAGCATAGGGGGAAGCGGGAACGCCGGGGAGCTGTTCTTC. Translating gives CASIGGSGNAGELFF.

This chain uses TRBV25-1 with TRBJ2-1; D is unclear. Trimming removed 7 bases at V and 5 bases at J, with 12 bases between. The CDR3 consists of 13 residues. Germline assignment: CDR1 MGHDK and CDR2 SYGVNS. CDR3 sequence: CASNTYLNNEQFF. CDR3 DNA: TGTGCCAGCAACACCTACTTGAACAATGAGCAGTTCTTC.